The rows below give T cell receptor beta chains drawn from one sample of a study of CD8 T cells in Susac syndrome. TCRdb re-called the immunoSEQ multiplex PCR reads through MiXCR, storing one row per CDR3 protein. In the table there are 250,000 to 300,000 distinct CDR3 sequences, 65% to 90% of which are singletons. Sequenced input: CD8+ T cells from PBMCs. The receptors were sampled from a human donor with multiple sclerosis. Each CDR3 is given with its conserved first and last residue. Fields, in order: V gene, clone size, J gene, D gene, CDR3 DNA, CDR3 protein. The D gene is left open where the match is weak. Clone size is not always given. Where it is, it says once, few, many or a class for expanded clones.

TRBV28	.	TRBJ2-3	.	TGTGCCAGCTCCGCCCCGGGGTCTAGCACAGATACGCAGTATTTT	CASSAPGSSTDTQYF
TRBV2	.	TRBJ2-2	TRBD1	TGTGCCAGCAACACCGGACAGGGGGCCTTTGGGGAGCTGTTTTTT	CASNTGQGAFGELFF
TRBV6-2/TRBV6-3	.	TRBJ2-1	TRBD1	TGTGCCAGCAGTTACGGACAGGGGGCGAGCTCTGAGCAGTTCTTC	CASSYGQGASSEQFF
TRBV11-3	.	TRBJ2-1	.	TGTGCCAGCAGCACCCGGGGCTACAATGAGCAGTTCTTC	CASSTRGYNEQFF
TRBV19	.	TRBJ1-1	.	TGTGCCAGTAGTATCCCGCCAGGAGAACACACTGAAGCTTTCTTT	CASSIPPGEHTEAFF
TRBV19	.	TRBJ1-1	.	TGTGCCAGTACACGGCGTCCTGAGGAGACTGAAGCTTTCTTT	CASTRRPEETEAFF
TRBV12-3/TRBV12-4	once	TRBJ2-7	TRBD2	TGTGCCAGCCGGTTTTTGGGCGGGGGGTACGAGCAGTACTTC	CASRFLGGGYEQYF
TRBV6-2/TRBV6-3	.	TRBJ2-7	TRBD2	TGTGCCAGCAGTTATGACGGGTCTAGCGGGACCATACCCTACGAGCAGTGCTTC	CASSYDGSSGTIPYEQCF
TRBV11-2	.	TRBJ2-7	TRBD1	TGTGCCAGCAGCCTGACACCGGGACAGGGTCGCGAGCAGTACTTC	CASSLTPGQGREQYF
TRBV28	once	TRBJ2-1	TRBD2	TGTGCCAGCAGTTTCCCTAGCGGCTCCTACAATGAGCAGTTCTTC	CASSFPSGSYNEQFF
TRBV4-3	.	TRBJ2-7	TRBD2	TGCGCCAGCAGCCGAGTACTAGCGGGGTCCTACGAGCAGTACTTC	CASSRVLAGSYEQYF
TRBV4-2	.	TRBJ2-6	.	TGTGCCAGCAGCCAAGATGTCTCCTGGGGATCTGGGGCCAACGTCCTGACTTTC	CASSQDVSWGSGANVLTF
TRBV29-1	.	TRBJ2-7	.	TGCAGCGTTGAAGATGGGCGGGACACTCACTACGAGCAGTACTTC	CSVEDGRDTHYEQYF
TRBV4-1	.	TRBJ1-1	.	TGCGCCAGCAGCCAGGCTCCGGGACGTCGTAACACTGAAGCTTTCTTT	CASSQAPGRRNTEAFF
TRBV7-9	.	TRBJ2-5	TRBD1	TGTGCCAGCAGCTTAGGGTCAGCCACTGGACAGGCCCAGTACTTC	CASSLGSATGQAQYF
TRBV12-3/TRBV12-4	.	TRBJ1-5	.	TGTGCCAGCAGTTTAAAGCTGGCAGGGAAGTATCAGCCCCAGCATTTT	CASSLKLAGKYQPQHF
TRBV4-1	.	TRBJ1-5	.	TGCGCCAGCAGCCAAGGTATTATAGCGGGGGGTAGCAATCAGCCCCAGCATTTT	CASSQGIIAGGSNQPQHF
TRBV5-1	.	TRBJ1-1	.	TGCGCCAGCAGCTTGGGGCGGGACCGCCTCATGAACACTGAAGCTTTCTTT	CASSLGRDRLMNTEAFF
TRBV9	.	TRBJ2-1	TRBD2	TGTGCCAGCAGCGGAAATAGCGGGAGGAGATACAATGAGCAGTTCTTC	CASSGNSGRRYNEQFF
TRBV4-3	.	TRBJ2-3	TRBD2	TGCGCCAGCAGCCAAGAAGCGGGACTAGCGGGGATCGCAGATACGCAGTATTTT	CASSQEAGLAGIADTQYF
TRBV14	.	TRBJ2-7	TRBD1	TGTGCCAGCAGCCCGACGGGACAGGGGGGCGAGCAGTACTTC	CASSPTGQGGEQYF
TRBV16	.	TRBJ1-1	.	TGTGCCAGCAGCCAATTGGTTGGAGGCACTGAAGCTTTCTTT	CASSQLVGGTEAFF
TRBV27	few	TRBJ2-5	.	TGTGCCAGCAGGACAGGATGGGGGGCCCAGTACTTC	CASRTGWGAQYF
TRBV7-3	.	TRBJ1-1	.	TGTGCCAGCAGCTCCGCCCTGAACACTGAAGCTTTCTTT	CASSSALNTEAFF
TRBV6-5	.	TRBJ2-7	TRBD2	TGTGCCAGCAGTTACTCCGGGACTAGCGACTACGAGCAGTACTTC	CASSYSGTSDYEQYF
TRBV6-1	few	TRBJ2-1	.	TGTGCCAGCAGGGGATCCTACTACAATGAGCAGTTCTTC	CASRGSYYNEQFF
TRBV4-1	.	TRBJ2-2	.	TGCGCCAGCAGCCAAGATGGCGGACTGGCAGCTGGGGCCGGGGAGCTGTTTTTT	CASSQDGGLAAGAGELFF
TRBV9	once	TRBJ1-1	TRBD1	TGTGCCAGCAGCGCCGGGACAGAGAACCCGAACACTGAAGCTTTCTTT	CASSAGTENPNTEAFF
TRBV12-5	.	TRBJ2-5	TRBD2	TGTGCTAGTGGTCCGGGGACAATGGGACTAGCGGGAGTAGAGACCCAGTACTTC	CASGPGTMGLAGVETQYF
TRBV9	once	TRBJ2-6	TRBD2	TGTGCCAGCAGCGGTGGAGGGAGCGGGACCTACTCTGGGGCCAACGTCCTGACTTTC	CASSGGGSGTYSGANVLTF
TRBV10-1	once	TRBJ2-3	.	TGCGCCAGCAGTGAAAGTAGGGGGGCAGATACGCAGTATTTT	CASSESRGADTQYF
TRBV4-3	.	TRBJ2-7	TRBD2	TGCGCCAGCAGCTATACTAGCGGGGTTAATTACGAGCAGTACTTC	CASSYTSGVNYEQYF
TRBV6-5	.	TRBJ2-7	.	TGTGCCAGCATGACGGAAACCTACGAGCAGTACTTC	CASMTETYEQYF
TRBV4-3	.	TRBJ2-4	TRBD1	TGCGCCAGCAGCCAAGATTGGGACAGGGGTTTACCCAAAAACATTCAGTACTTC	CASSQDWDRGLPKNIQYF
TRBV27	.	TRBJ2-5	.	TGTGCCAGCAAGAGGGACTGGGAAGAGACCCAGTACTTC	CASKRDWEETQYF
TRBV27	once	TRBJ1-5	.	TGTGCCAGCAGGTCGGGCCCCGGAGGGAGTCAGCCCCAGCATTTT	CASRSGPGGSQPQHF
TRBV9	.	TRBJ1-1	.	TGTGCCAGCAGCGTAGTAGAAGATGGGAGCACTGAAGCTTTCTTT	CASSVVEDGSTEAFF
TRBV27	few	TRBJ1-2	.	TGTGCCAGCAGTTTATCCCGGGGCGCCTACTATGGCTACACCTTC	CASSLSRGAYYGYTF
TRBV5-1	.	TRBJ2-3	.	TGCGCCAGCAGCCTCCTTGGGGGAGATACGCAGTATTTT	CASSLLGGDTQYF
TRBV5-5	.	TRBJ1-5	.	TGTGCCAGCAGCGAATCCCCCCTGGGCAATCAGCCCCAGCATTTT	CASSESPLGNQPQHF
TRBV7-9	.	TRBJ1-5	.	TGTGCCAGCAGCCTGGACTGGGAACCCAATCAGCCCCAGCATTTT	CASSLDWEPNQPQHF
TRBV2	.	TRBJ2-5	.	TGTGCCAGCAGTCCCCGGACATTCCAAGAGACCCAGTACTTC	CASSPRTFQETQYF
TRBV4-1	few	TRBJ1-3	.	TGCGCCAGCAGCCAAGACAGCTTCAGCTCTGGAAACACCATATATTTT	CASSQDSFSSGNTIYF
TRBV30	.	TRBJ1-1	.	TGTGCCTGGAGGATATACATGAACACTGAAGCTTTCTTT	CAWRIYMNTEAFF
TRBV28	.	TRBJ1-1	.	TGTGCCAGCAGCGGGGGGGGGCAAGTGAACACTGAAGCTTTCTTT	CASSGGGQVNTEAFF
TRBV28	.	TRBJ2-1	.	TGTGCCAGCAGTCCCAGTGTTGATATCAATGAGCAGTTCTTC	CASSPSVDINEQFF
TRBV27	.	TRBJ2-7	.	TGTGCCAGCAGCAGAATAGGGTTCACGACCTACGAGCAGTACTTC	CASSRIGFTTYEQYF
TRBV28	.	TRBJ2-5	.	TGTGCCAGCAGTTTACGAGGTACCCAAACACAAGAGACCCAGTACTTC	CASSLRGTQTQETQYF
TRBV6-5	.	TRBJ2-6	.	TGTGCCAGCAGTCCCTCGGTGTCTGGGGCCAACGTCCTGACTTTC	CASSPSVSGANVLTF
TRBV7-9	.	TRBJ1-2	.	TGTGCCAGCAGCATGTACACAGGGTTCCCGCCCGACACCTTC	CASSMYTGFPPDTF
TRBV5-6	.	TRBJ1-2	.	TGTGCCAGCAGCTCCGGGACGGCTTATGGCTACACCTTC	CASSSGTAYGYTF
TRBV2	.	TRBJ2-2	.	TGTGCCAGTGGGACACCGGCGACCGGGGAGCTGTTTTTT	CASGTPATGELFF
TRBV27	.	TRBJ2-1	.	TGTGCCAGCAGTAAGAGCCTCTCCTACAATGAGCAGTTCTTC	CASSKSLSYNEQFF
TRBV5-6	.	TRBJ2-2	.	TGTGCCAGCAGTTGGGGAGAGAACACCGGGGAGCTGTTTTTT	CASSWGENTGELFF
TRBV4-1	once	TRBJ1-1	.	TGCGCCAGCAGCCAAGATTTCCAACAGGGCACTGAAGCTTTCTTT	CASSQDFQQGTEAFF